Sequencing of this T cell receptor beta chain was carried out in a study of chemoradiotherapy in HPV16-positive cancers. This clone was seen only a few times. CDR1 is MDHEN and CDR2 is SYDVKM in the germline V gene. The length of the CDR3 is 14 residues. Trimming removed 5 bases from V and 2 bases from J, with 13 bases in between. Some clones are missing from TCRdb's copy, which holds only in-frame ones; the method was immunoSEQ multiplex PCR. The data show thousands of clones, more than 85% seen once. The input for sequencing was tumor tissue, taken from a patient who underwent chemoradiotherapy. This clonotype originated in a human donor with HPV-associated anogenital cancer. V gene TRBV28 combines with J gene TRBJ2-7, with D hard to call. The CDR3 is CASSTGQPTYEQYF. DNA for the CDR3: TGTGCCAGCAGTACGGGTCAACCTACCTACGAGCAGTACTTC.